This TCR beta chain was profiled in a study of cytomegalovirus exposure and HLA in healthy donors. Points on this clone: Its antigen is still unknown.

General study results and limits: In a later analysis, several top co-occurrence clusters appeared linked to parvovirus B19, influenza, CMV and Epstein-Barr virus.

Vbeta (60) and Jbeta (13) primers were used in the PCR. Assay used: immunoSEQ multiplex PCR; TCRdb lists only in-frame clones, some missing. This table holds approximately 110,000 clones, approximately 78% found once. Germline loops: CDR1 SGHDN, CDR2 FVKESK. The V end lost 0 bases, the J end lost 3 bases, and 12 bases lay between the germline ends. The CDR3 runs to 15 residues. Material: PBMCs. This receptor was taken from a man younger than 40 in good health and CMV-seropositive. The chain employs TRBV14 and TRBJ2-7, with D possibly TRBD1 on 5 matching bases. CDR3 in DNA: TGTGCCAGCAGCCAAGATTTTGACAGATTCTACGAGCAGTACTTC. Its translation: CASSQDFDRFYEQYF.